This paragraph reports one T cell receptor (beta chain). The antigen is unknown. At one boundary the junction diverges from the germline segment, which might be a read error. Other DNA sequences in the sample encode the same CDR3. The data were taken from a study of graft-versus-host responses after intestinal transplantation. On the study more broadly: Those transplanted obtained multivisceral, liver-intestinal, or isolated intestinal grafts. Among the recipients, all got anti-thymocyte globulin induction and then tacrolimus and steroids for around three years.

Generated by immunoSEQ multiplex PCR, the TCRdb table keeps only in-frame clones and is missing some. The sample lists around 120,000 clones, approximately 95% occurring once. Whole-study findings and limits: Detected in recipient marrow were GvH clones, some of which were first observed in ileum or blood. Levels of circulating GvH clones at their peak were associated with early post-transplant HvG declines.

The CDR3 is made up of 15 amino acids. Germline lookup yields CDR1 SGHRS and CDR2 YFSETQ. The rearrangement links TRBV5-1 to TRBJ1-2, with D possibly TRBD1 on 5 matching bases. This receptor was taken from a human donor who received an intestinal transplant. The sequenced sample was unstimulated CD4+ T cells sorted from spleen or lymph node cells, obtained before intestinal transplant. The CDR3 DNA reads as TGCGCCAGCAGCTGGGGAGGCGCGGACAACTATGGCTACACTTTC. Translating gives CASSWGGADNYGYTF.